What follows is one TCR beta chain and its context. This sample stems from a study of T cells in Graves' hyperthyroidism and ophthalmopathy. Amplification targeted TCR beta CDR3 regions from RNA transcripts. The study used the HTBI primer set for a first-round RT-PCR of the TCR CDR3. In TCRdb, the multiplex PCR reads were re-called with MiXCR into one record per CDR3 protein. The data contain around 420,000 distinct CDR3 sequences, around a sixth of them singletons. The authors took PBMCs from 8 to 10 ml fresh peripheral blood. CDR3 size: 12 residues. Trimming took off 0 bases at V and 4 bases at J, with 5 bases between the two ends. Germline CDR1 and CDR2: GTSNPN and SVGIG (reference sequence).

This TCR was recovered from a young woman with Graves' hyperthyroidism. The sequenced sample consisted of blood. The chain links TRBV30 to TRBJ2-3; maybe TRBD1 (5 bases). The CDR3 region is CAWSVGADTQYF. DNA for the CDR3: TGTGCCTGGAGTGTAGGGGCAGATACGCAGTATTTT.